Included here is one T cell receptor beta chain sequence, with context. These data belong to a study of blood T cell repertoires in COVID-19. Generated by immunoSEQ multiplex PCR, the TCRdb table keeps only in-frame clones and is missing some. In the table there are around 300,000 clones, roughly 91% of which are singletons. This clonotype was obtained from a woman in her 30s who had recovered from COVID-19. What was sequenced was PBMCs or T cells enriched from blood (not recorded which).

CDR3 in DNA: TGTGCCAGCAGTAAAATTGGACAGGGAACAAATCAGCCCCAGCATTTT. Protein product: CASSKIGQGTNQPQHF. The rearrangement uses TRBV27 and TRBJ1-5; 8 bases fit TRBD1. This CDR3 contains 16 residues. Germline-derived CDR1 and CDR2 are MNHEY and SMNVEV (reference sequence). J lost 4 bases, V lost 5 bases, and 10 bases had no gene match.